A selection of T cell receptor beta chains follows, all from one sample in a study of blood T cell repertoires in COVID-19. Some clones are missing from TCRdb's copy, which holds only in-frame ones; the method was immunoSEQ multiplex PCR. The sample includes about 150,000 clones, about four fifths seen only once; the top ten take about 0.5%. Sequencing used peripheral blood. The receptors stem from a man aged 60 to 69 with acute or convalescent COVID-19. CDR3s include the opening cysteine and the closing phenylalanine or tryptophan. A D gene is named only where the DNA matches it firmly. Some rows have no size entry. The others give once, few or many, or a class for an expanded clone.

-	-	TRBJ1-1	TRBV27	TGTGCCAGCACCACGGGGCAGGGAGGGGGCACTGAAGCTTTCTTT	CASTTGQGGGTEAFF
once	-	TRBJ1-6	TRBV18	TGTGCCAGCTCACCAACAGGGTTCGATAATTCACCCCTCCACTTT	CASSPTGFDNSPLHF
few	TRBD1	TRBJ2-2	TRBV29-1	TGCAGCGCCACCCGGGACAGGGTTGAGACCGGGGAGCTGTTTTTT	CSATRDRVETGELFF
-	TRBD2	TRBJ2-7	TRBV28	TGTGCCAGCAGCCCTATGGGACTAGCGGGAGCCTACGAGCAGTACTTC	CASSPMGLAGAYEQYF
-	-	TRBJ1-2	TRBV28	TGTGCCACTAGGGGGTCAGGGACTAACTATGGCTACACCTTC	CATRGSGTNYGYTF
-	TRBD2	TRBJ2-6	TRBV4-2	TGTGCCAGCAGCTCCCCGGGACTAGCGGGGGGCTCTGGGGCCAACGTCCTGACTTTC	CASSSPGLAGGSGANVLTF
-	-	TRBJ1-5	TRBV18	TGTGCCAGCTCACCATTCTCAGGGGACCAGCCCCAGCATTTT	CASSPFSGDQPQHF
-	TRBD2	TRBJ2-3	TRBV6-2/TRBV6-3	TGTGCCAGCAGTTACACGGGGACTAGCAGAGATACGCAGTATTTT	CASSYTGTSRDTQYF
-	TRBD1	TRBJ1-5	TRBV5-1	TGCGCCAGCAGCCTGGGACAGGGGGCGGGTAGAGCCCAGCATTTT	CASSLGQGAGRAQHF
once	TRBD1	TRBJ1-5	TRBV18	TGTGCCAGCTCTTTGGGACAGAACACCGAGCCCCAGCATTTT	CASSLGQNTEPQHF
-	-	TRBJ1-6	TRBV30	TGTGCCTGGAGTGGCCAGGGTATGGTCAATTCACCCCTCCACTTT	CAWSGQGMVNSPLHF
once	TRBD2	TRBJ2-3	TRBV7-9	TGTGCCAGCAGCCGGGGGGGGCCCGGCACAGATACGCAGTATTTT	CASSRGGPGTDTQYF
few	-	TRBJ2-7	TRBV7-2	TGTGCCAGCAGCTTATACCCCCAGGGGTCCTACGAGCAGTACTTC	CASSLYPQGSYEQYF
-	TRBD1	TRBJ1-1	TRBV5-1	TGCGCCAGCCGGTCGGGACAGGGGTCGAACACTGAAGCTTTCTTT	CASRSGQGSNTEAFF
-	-	TRBJ2-7	TRBV27	TGTGCCAGCAGTCTACGGACAGTCCCCTGGGAGCAGTACTTC	CASSLRTVPWEQYF
-	TRBD2	TRBJ2-1	TRBV28	TGTGCCAGCACACTGAGCGGGGCAGCCTACAATGAGCAGTTCTTC	CASTLSGAAYNEQFF
-	TRBD2	TRBJ2-7	TRBV7-9	TGTGCCAGCAGACCCGGGACTAGCGGCCCCCGGGTTGGGTACGAGCAGTACTTC	CASRPGTSGPRVGYEQYF
-	TRBD2	TRBJ2-7	TRBV15	TGTGCCACCAGCCCTGGGACTATCGAACAGTACTTC	CATSPGTIEQYF
-	-	TRBJ1-3	TRBV3-1/TRBV3-2	TGTGCCAGCAGCCTTCTATCAGGGGCCCGATTCTCTGGAAACACCATATATTTT	CASSLLSGARFSGNTIYF
-	TRBD1	TRBJ1-4	TRBV27	TGTGCCATCGATATCAGGGGGCCAAATGAAAAACTGTTTTTT	CAIDIRGPNEKLFF
-	-	TRBJ2-1	TRBV7-9	TGTGCCAGCAGCCTTACAACCTGGCGGGCAGGCCGCTACAATGAGCAGTTCTTC	CASSLTTWRAGRYNEQFF
-	TRBD1	TRBJ2-5	TRBV5-6	TGTGCCAGCAGCTTGTCCAGGGGGCTATTTGAGACCCAGTACTTC	CASSLSRGLFETQYF
-	-	TRBJ1-1	TRBV6-5	TGTGCCAGCAGTCTCACAGGAAGGAACACTGAAGCTTTCTTT	CASSLTGRNTEAFF
-	TRBD2	TRBJ2-7	TRBV5-1	TGCGCCAGCAGGGAGGGACTAGCGGGATTCTCCTACGAGCAGTACTTC	CASREGLAGFSYEQYF
-	-	TRBJ2-7	TRBV15	TGTGCCACCAGCAGAAATACCGGGACTCCCAGCTCCTACGAGCAGTACTTC	CATSRNTGTPSSYEQYF
-	-	TRBJ1-5	TRBV6-5	TGTGCCAGCACCACTTGGGGGCGAAGCAATCAGCCCCAGCATTTT	CASTTWGRSNQPQHF
-	-	TRBJ2-5	TRBV24-1	TGTGCCACCAGTGACCCCAGGGTCCAAGAGACCCAGTACTTC	CATSDPRVQETQYF
-	TRBD1	TRBJ1-1	TRBV19	TGTGCCAGTAGTATTGGGACAGTGAACACTGAAGCTTTCTTT	CASSIGTVNTEAFF
-	-	TRBJ2-7	TRBV4-3	TGCGCCAGCAGCCAAGAGCACGGTTCCTACGAGCAGTACTTC	CASSQEHGSYEQYF
few	-	TRBJ1-4	TRBV4-1	TGCGCCAGCAGCCAAGATCTCACTCCGGGAAGAGAAAAACTGTTTTTT	CASSQDLTPGREKLFF
once	-	TRBJ2-2	TRBV2	TGTGCCAGCACCGCGACTCGGGCGAACACCGGGGAGCTGTTTTTT	CASTATRANTGELFF
-	-	TRBJ1-6	TRBV30	TGTGCCTGGAATATGGGGGGGTATAATTCACCCCTCCACTTT	CAWNMGGYNSPLHF
-	TRBD1	TRBJ2-7	TRBV6-5	TGTGCCAGCAGTTACCGGGACAGGTTCTACGAGCAGTACTTC	CASSYRDRFYEQYF
-	-	TRBJ1-2	TRBV6-2/TRBV6-3	TGTGCCAGCAGTGACCGGACTGTTGGTGGCTACACCTTC	CASSDRTVGGYTF
-	TRBD2	TRBJ2-2	TRBV7-2	TGTGCCAGCAGCTTAGACGGGCGGGGGGGCCCGGGCACCGGGGAGCTGTTTTTT	CASSLDGRGGPGTGELFF
-	TRBD2	TRBJ2-5	TRBV10-3	TGTGCCGCGGCCGCCGTGCCGACTAGCGGGGGATCGGAGACCCAGTACTTC	CAAAAVPTSGGSETQYF
-	-	TRBJ2-1	TRBV4-1	TGCGCCAGCACCCCGTGGTGGGGCCGATCCTACAATGAGCAGTTCTTC	CASTPWWGRSYNEQFF
-	TRBD1	TRBJ2-1	TRBV4-1	TGCGCCAGCAGCCAAAAGACAGGGTTGTCGCCGTTCTTC	CASSQKTGLSPFF
-	-	TRBJ1-5	TRBV7-9	TGTGCCAGCAGCTTAGGGCAGGGGTGGCAGCCCCAGCATTTT	CASSLGQGWQPQHF
-	TRBD1	TRBJ2-3	TRBV11-3	TGTGCCAGCAGGGAAGGGACAGGGTCAGATACGCAGTATTTT	CASREGTGSDTQYF
-	-	TRBJ1-5	TRBV7-9	TGTGCCAGCAGCCCGAGTACGATTAGCAATCAGCCCCAGCATTTT	CASSPSTISNQPQHF
-	-	TRBJ1-5	TRBV30	TGTGCCTGGAGTGTCCAGGGAAATCAGCCCCAGCATTTT	CAWSVQGNQPQHF
-	-	TRBJ2-1	TRBV7-9	TGTGCCAGCAGCTTGCAGGGGAGGGATGAGCAGTTCTTC	CASSLQGRDEQFF
few	TRBD1	TRBJ1-5	TRBV6-5	TGTGCCAGCAGAAGAACAACCCAGGGGGATCAGCCCCAGCATTTT	CASRRTTQGDQPQHF
-	TRBD1	TRBJ2-7	TRBV11-1	TGTGCCAGCAGTCATTATCAGGGGGCTCGAGAGCAGTACTTC	CASSHYQGAREQYF
-	-	TRBJ2-3	TRBV7-2	TGTGCCAGCAGCTTATGGGCTAGCGCCACAGATACGCAGTATTTT	CASSLWASATDTQYF
-	-	TRBJ1-5	TRBV18	TGTGCCAGCTCACCACCGTCGGGGGATCAGCCCCAGCATTTT	CASSPPSGDQPQHF
-	-	TRBJ2-7	TRBV7-9	TGTGCCAGCAGCTTTGGAACTAGCACGAGCTCCTACGAGCAGTACTTC	CASSFGTSTSSYEQYF
-	TRBD2	TRBJ2-2	TRBV3-1/TRBV3-2	TGTGCCAAGATAAGGACTAGCGGTTTATATGGGGAGCTGTTTTTT	CAKIRTSGLYGELFF
-	-	TRBJ1-1	TRBV30	TGTGCCTGGAGTCGGGAAGTCCCGGGGACTGAAGCTTTCTTT	CAWSREVPGTEAFF
-	-	TRBJ2-5	TRBV12-5	TGTGCTAGTGGTTCGATCTTCGGCGGGGAGACCCAGTACTTC	CASGSIFGGETQYF
-	TRBD1	TRBJ2-1	TRBV4-2	TGTGCCAGCAGCCAGGACAGGGTGGGCTACAATGAGCAGTTCTTC	CASSQDRVGYNEQFF